The text below deals with one TCR beta chain. Its antigen remains unknown. The data were taken from a study of cytomegalovirus exposure and HLA in healthy donors. The CDR3 is 13 amino acids. Germline CDR1 is MNHEY and CDR2 is SMNVEV (reference sequence). Trimming shortened V by 6 bases and J by 7 bases, and 15 bases separated the two germline ends. In the PCR, 60 Vbeta and 13 Jbeta primers were used. Libraries were prepared by immunoSEQ multiplex PCR; TCRdb keeps only in-frame clonotypes and omits some of them. The data contain about 84,000 clones, about three quarters of them singletons. Findings and limits, study-wide: Reportedly, fewer N-insertions than the approximately 610-donor mean appeared in an Asian-associated ancestry cluster in a later analysis. In an earlier analysis, most TCR beta V segments were productive about 87% or about 30% of the time. Cytomegalovirus association was assigned to 150 to 200 TCR beta chains.

The chain has TRBV27 and TRBJ1-1, with D possibly TRBD1 on 5 matching bases. Sequencing used PBMCs. This receptor was obtained from a male donor in good health and CMV-seropositive. Written as DNA, the CDR3 is TGTGCCAGCAGGTATCAAGGGGTAGGTGAAGCTTTCTTT. It yields the protein CASRYQGVGEAFF.